Listed here are 20 T cell receptor beta chains from one sample, sequenced in a study of blood T cell repertoires in COVID-19. TCRdb keeps only in-frame clones here, not all; method: immunoSEQ multiplex PCR. Of roughly 200,000 clones in the sample, approximately 80% were seen once. The sample comprised peripheral blood. The receptors derive from an elderly woman with COVID-19, enrolled during active disease.

This rearrangement joins TRBV7-6 to TRBJ2-2; perhaps TRBD1 as D (5 bases). CDR1 is SGHVS, CDR2 FNYEAQ, per germline. The germline V and J ends were trimmed by 3 bases and 6 bases, with 17 bases remaining between them. The CDR3 totals 16 residues. This CDR3 is CASSLSRQFEAGELFF. DNA of the CDR3: TGTGCCAGCAGCTTGTCCCGACAGTTCGAGGCCGGGGAGCTGTTTTTT. The full variable domain, rest sourced from reference TRBV7-6 and TRBJ2-2, is GAGVSQSPRYKVTKRGQDVALRCDPISGHVSLYWYRQALGQGPEFLTYFNYEAQQDKSGLPNDRFSAERPEGSISTLTIQRTEQRDSAMYRCASSLSRQFEAGELFFGEGSRLTVL.

The chain joins TRBV6-4 to TRBJ1-2; D is undetermined. Germline CDR1 reads MRHNA; CDR2 reads SNTAGT. The CDR3 is 12 amino acids. The V and J ends lost 2 bases and 8 bases respectively, with 9 bases between them. This chain's CDR3 is CASSDEAGGYTF. The CDR3 nucleotides are TGTGCCAGCAGTGACGAAGCGGGCGGCTACACCTTC.

The chain uses TRBV9 and TRBJ2-2; D is unclear. Germline CDR1 and CDR2: SGDLS and YYNGEE. Trimming left V 1 base short and J 0 bases short, with 10 bases between. This CDR3 is 16 amino acids long. The CDR3 reads CASSVNSKANTGELFF. CDR3 coding DNA: TGTGCCAGCAGCGTAAATAGTAAAGCGAACACCGGGGAGCTGTTTTTT.

This chain joins TRBV7-9 and TRBJ1-5, with D uncertain. The CDR3 has 14 residues. In germline, CDR1 is SEHNR, CDR2 FQNEAQ (reference sequence). Trimming took 1 base from V and 1 from J, leaving 5 bases between them. The CDR3 is CASSLVESNQPQHF. The DNA for the CDR3 is TGTGCCAGCAGCTTAGTTGAGAGCAATCAGCCCCAGCATTTT.

This chain joins TRBV19 and TRBJ2-1, with 7 positions matching TRBD2. Per germline, CDR1 LNHDA and CDR2 SQIVND (reference sequence). The ends lost 3 bases at V and 12 bases at J; junction bases unmatched: 11. The length of the CDR3 is 14 residues. The CDR3 nucleotides read TGTGCCAGTAGTATGTTTCCCAGCGGGGTATCGCAGTTCTTC. This gives the protein CASSMFPSGVSQFF.

This clone was found a few times. V gene TRBV5-4 combines with J gene TRBJ2-1, with TRBD1 identical over 7 bases. Germline V CDR1 and CDR2: SGHNT, YYREEE (reference sequence). This CDR3 has 15 residues. After removal of 4 bases from V and 4 bases from J, the junction contained 8 bases not matched to a gene. This chain's CDR3 is CASSGTGTEYNEQFF. Here the CDR3 DNA reads TGTGCCAGCAGCGGGACCGGGACAGAGTACAATGAGCAGTTCTTC.

The chain links TRBV2 to TRBJ1-1; TRBD1 matches at 8 bases. Trimming at V came to 2 bases and at J to 7 bases, leaving 6 bases not matched to a gene. The CDR3 covers 14 residues. Per the germline V gene, CDR1 is SNHLY and CDR2 is FYNNEI. The CDR3 DNA is TGTGCCAGCAGTGAACAGGGGGCTGGGAATGAAGCTTTCTTT. Translation gives CASSEQGAGNEAFF.

CDR3 protein: CASSFLYKSGTGIGRELFF. The CDR3 region has the DNA TGTGCCAGCAGTTTCCTATATAAATCCGGGACAGGGATCGGCCGGGAGCTGTTTTTT. V and J are TRBV27 and TRBJ2-2, with 9 bases fitting TRBD1. With V trimmed by 3 bases and J by 9 bases, 20 bases remained unmatched. The length of the CDR3 is 19 residues. Germline lookup yields CDR1 MNHEY and CDR2 SMNVEV (reference sequence).

The chain carries TRBV19 and TRBJ1-2, with 10 nucleotides matching TRBD1. The CDR3 has 14 residues. Trimming cost V 5 bases and J 8 bases; bases outside gene matches: 8. CDR1 is LNHDA, CDR2 SQIVND, per germline (reference sequence). The CDR3: CASSLGQGTGGYTF. The CDR3 region has the DNA TGTGCCAGTAGTCTGGGACAGGGGACGGGCGGCTACACCTTC.

The chain employs TRBV28 and TRBJ2-5; maybe TRBD1 (5 bases). The CDR3 totals 16 residues. V was clipped by 1 base and J by 1 base, with 13 bases between them. Germline V CDR1 and CDR2: MDHEN, SYDVKM. The CDR3 reads CASSLLGTGFQETQYF. The CDR3 DNA follows: TGTGCCAGCAGTTTATTAGGTACAGGCTTCCAAGAGACCCAGTACTTC.

A single count supports this clone. V gene TRBV24-1 combines with J gene TRBJ2-7; D gene ambiguous. The CDR3 consists of 15 residues. Between the trimmed V and J ends, which lost 0 bases and 0 bases, there was a span of 8 bases. Germline V CDR1 and CDR2: KGHDR, SFDVKD. The CDR3 DNA reads TGTGCCACCAGTGATTTGAGACAATCCTCCTACGAGCAGTACTTC. Amino acid sequence: CATSDLRQSSYEQYF.

This clone has just a few counts. The gene calls are TRBV11-2 and TRBJ2-5, with TRBD2 as a possible D gene (7 bases). Per the germline V gene, CDR1 is SGHAT and CDR2 is FQNNGV. CDR3 length: 15 residues. Trimming removed 6 bases from V and 5 bases from J, with 19 bases in between. The CDR3 DNA is TGTGCCAGCAGTTACCCCGGGGGGCGGGTGGAGACCCAGTACTTC. Amino acid sequence: CASSYPGGRVETQYF.

This chain connects TRBV18 to TRBJ2-1; 7 bases map to TRBD1. V dropped 3 bases and J dropped 5; count of bases not matched to a gene: 7. Germline assignment: CDR1 KGHSH and CDR2 LQKENI. The CDR3 length is 15 residues. CDR3 in amino acids: CASSPTGAGDNEQFF. The CDR3 nucleotides read TGTGCCAGCTCACCTACAGGGGCAGGTGACAATGAGCAGTTCTTC.

The chain combines TRBV21-1 with TRBJ1-5. TRBV21-1 is described as a pseudogene. There are 16 residues in the CDR3. The CDR3 loop reads CASREATEGRNQPQHF. The CDR3 coding sequence is TGTGCCAGCAGGGAGGCCACGGAGGGCCGCAATCAGCCCCAGCATTTT.

This clone was counted a single time. The rearrangement uses TRBV6-5 and TRBJ2-1, with 14 bases aligning to TRBD2. This CDR3 is 15 amino acids long. V shed 5 bases and J 9 bases; nucleotides not matched to a gene: 6. Germline V CDR1 and CDR2: MNHEY, SVGAGI. CDR3 sequence reads: CASSRLAGGPGEQFF. As DNA, the CDR3 is TGTGCCAGCAGTCGACTAGCGGGGGGGCCGGGTGAGCAGTTCTTC.

V usage is TRBV4-2 and J usage is TRBJ1-5; 9 bases line up with TRBD1. The CDR3 length is 17 residues. The ends lost 3 bases at V and 4 bases at J; junction bases unmatched: 10. CDR1 is LGHNA, CDR2 YNFKEQ, per germline. The CDR3 is CASSHLLGGTGNQPQHF. The DNA of the CDR3 is TGTGCCAGCAGCCACTTATTGGGGGGGACAGGGAATCAGCCCCAGCATTTT.

V and J are TRBV5-1 and TRBJ1-3, with 9 bases lining up with TRBD1. This CDR3 region has 15 residues. Germline V lookup: CDR1 SGHRS, CDR2 YFSETQ. V gave up 0 bases and J gave up 3 bases; unmatched junction bases: 1. DNA for the CDR3: TGCGCCAGCAGCTTGGAGACAGGGGGTGGAAACACCATATATTTT. Translated: CASSLETGGGNTIYF.

The rearrangement uses TRBV18 and TRBJ1-2, with D uncertain. This CDR3 spans 15 amino acids. V was cut by 1 base and J by 6 bases, with 15 bases left in between. From germline, CDR1 is KGHSH and CDR2 LQKENI. The CDR3 DNA reads as TGTGCCAGCTCACCACAGGAGGGTTCGACGGATGGCTACACCTTC. Its protein product is CASSPQEGSTDGYTF.

The J gene is TRBJ1-2, the V gene TRBV6-4, with TRBD1 as a possible D gene (5 bases). This CDR3 is 13 amino acids long. Germline V gives CDR1 MRHNA, CDR2 SNTAGT. Deletions cut 4 bases from V and 4 bases from J, with 10 bases between. In nucleotides, the CDR3 is TGTGCCAGCAGTGTACAGGTTGGCTATGGCTACACCTTC. Translating gives CASSVQVGYGYTF.

This CDR3 is CASSDSRDRSYEQYV. The CDR3 DNA is TGTGCCAGCAGTGACTCGAGGGACAGGAGTTACGAGCAGTACGTC. The chain links TRBV6-4 to TRBJ2-7; 8 bases are a match to TRBD1. V lost 0 bases to trimming and J lost 4 bases; unmatched junction nucleotides: 5. Germline CDR1 reads MRHNA; CDR2 reads SNTAGT. This CDR3 has 15 amino acids.